These T cell receptor beta chains were read from a single sample in a study of CD8+ T cells in alopecia areata. Assay used: immunoSEQ multiplex PCR; TCRdb lists only in-frame clones, some missing. Of some 110,000 clones listed, about three fifths are singletons. Sequenced material: CD8+ T cells sorted from blood, taken at week 24, from a patient treated with tofacitinib. These receptors all stem from a human donor with alopecia areata. CDR3s include the opening cysteine and the closing phenylalanine or tryptophan. A D gene is named only where the DNA matches it firmly. The listing skips clone size in some rows; elsewhere it reads once, few, many or a size class.

d_gene	v_gene	j_gene	abundance	CDR3nt	CDR3aa
TRBD2	TRBV10-3	TRBJ2-3	-	TGTGCCAGCAATCTTGGGACTAGCGGGGTCCCAGATACGCAGTATTTT	CASNLGTSGVPDTQYF
TRBD2	TRBV10-2	TRBJ2-7	-	TGCGCCAGCAGAGCGGGGGGCGATTACGAGCAGTACTTC	CASRAGGDYEQYF
-	TRBV12-5	TRBJ2-1	few	TGTGCTAGTGGTTTGGTAAATGAGCAGTTCTTC	CASGLVNEQFF
-	TRBV7-9	TRBJ2-5	-	TGTGCCAGCAGCCCCGACCCCACGGATGGAACCCAGTACTTC	CASSPDPTDGTQYF
-	TRBV29-1	TRBJ1-1	-	TGCAGCGTTGACCCTAAGGGGGAGATGAACACTGAAGCTTTCTTT	CSVDPKGEMNTEAFF
TRBD2	TRBV9	TRBJ2-1	-	TGTGCCAGCAGCGTAGATGGGACTAGCGGGGCAAATGAGCAGTTCTTC	CASSVDGTSGANEQFF
-	TRBV30	TRBJ1-1	-	TGTGCCTGGACCCAGGGAATGAACACTGAAGCTTTCTTT	CAWTQGMNTEAFF
TRBD1	TRBV12-5	TRBJ2-5	-	TGTGCTAGTGGTTTAACCCCGGGACAGGGCCAAGAGACCCAGTACTTC	CASGLTPGQGQETQYF
TRBD1	TRBV29-1	TRBJ1-1	-	TGCAGCGCCGAGGGGGGACAGGGATATGAAGCTTTCTTT	CSAEGGQGYEAFF
-	TRBV13	TRBJ2-3	-	TGTGCCAGCAGCGCACAGTCAGATGATACGCAGTATTTT	CASSAQSDDTQYF
TRBD1	TRBV20-1	TRBJ2-7	-	TGCAGTGCCTGGGGACAGGGCGAGCAGTACTTC	CSAWGQGEQYF
TRBD1	TRBV6-1	TRBJ1-2	-	TGTGCCAGCAGCAAGGTACAGGGGGCTGGGGATGGCTACACCTTC	CASSKVQGAGDGYTF
TRBD1	TRBV7-2	TRBJ1-4	once	TGTGCCAGCAGCTATGGGGACAGTGAAAAACTGTTTTTT	CASSYGDSEKLFF
-	TRBV29-1	TRBJ2-7	-	TGCAGCGTTGGGCAGGACGGATCCCTCTACGAGCAGTACTTC	CSVGQDGSLYEQYF
-	TRBV11-2	TRBJ2-7	-	TGTGCCAGCAGCCCTTTGATCGGGGGCCCCTACGAGCAGTACTTC	CASSPLIGGPYEQYF
TRBD1	TRBV5-6	TRBJ1-1	-	TGTGCCAGCAGCCTGACAGGGGGGACTGAAGCTTTCTTT	CASSLTGGTEAFF
-	TRBV11-2	TRBJ2-5	-	TGTGCCAGCAGCTTAGATCGTGACTATCAAGAGACCCAGTACTTC	CASSLDRDYQETQYF
TRBD1	TRBV11-2	TRBJ1-6	-	TGTGCCAGCAGCTTATGGCAGGGGGCGAGTGGGGCCCTCCACTTT	CASSLWQGASGALHF
-	TRBV13	TRBJ1-1	-	TGTGCCAGCAGCTCCCAATGGACCTTAGGAGCTTTCTTT	CASSSQWTLGAFF
TRBD1	TRBV9	TRBJ2-1	-	TGTGCCAGCAGCGAGCGGACAGGTTCCTACAATGAGCAGTTCTTC	CASSERTGSYNEQFF
-	TRBV7-9	TRBJ2-3	-	TGTGCCAGCAGCTTAGCGCTAGATACGCAGTATTTT	CASSLALDTQYF
-	TRBV14	TRBJ2-1	-	TGTGCCAGCAGCCCTTCGAAGATAAGCTCCTACAATGAGCAGTTCTTC	CASSPSKISSYNEQFF
-	TRBV13	TRBJ2-4	-	TGTGCCAGCAGCTCTACAGGAGATATTCAGTACTTC	CASSSTGDIQYF
TRBD1	TRBV6-5	TRBJ2-7	-	TGTGCCAGCAGTTACTCGATGGGACAGGTTTCCTACGAGCAGTACTTC	CASSYSMGQVSYEQYF
TRBD2	TRBV5-6	TRBJ2-3	-	TGTGCCAGCAGCATATCCACCGGGGGGGACACAGATACGCAGTATTTT	CASSISTGGDTDTQYF
-	TRBV5-6	TRBJ1-1	-	TGTGCCAGCAGCTTGGATCGGGGGTTAGACACTGAAGCTTTCTTT	CASSLDRGLDTEAFF
-	TRBV29-1	TRBJ2-7	-	TGCAGCGTCGCAGGAATGAGGCCGACCTACGAGCAGTACTTC	CSVAGMRPTYEQYF
TRBD1	TRBV12-5	TRBJ1-1	few	TGTGCTAGTGGTTTGCACAACCCAGGGGGCCCTGAAGCTTTCTTT	CASGLHNPGGPEAFF